This T cell receptor beta chain was found in a study of T-cell reconstitution after alpha-beta-depleted transplantation in children. The length of the CDR3 is 13 residues. The ends were cut back, 3 bases at V and 7 bases at J, with 10 bases in the middle. Germline CDR1 MGHRA, CDR2 YSYEKL. The study's findings and limits: T-cell counts and diversity at one year post-transplant came mainly from newly produced T cells.

Unique molecular identifiers were used to barcode this TCRbeta library. TCRdb used MiXCR to reprocess the PCR reads, holding one entry per CDR3 protein. The sample gives a few hundred thousand distinct CDR3 sequences, 24% of which show up once; 4.5% to 5.5% is in the top ten. In regard to this clonotype: Its antigen is not known.

This receptor was obtained from a female patient aged 2-10 years who had a stem cell transplant for congenital amegakaryocytic thrombocytopenia, so the T cells may come from the graft donor. The chain recombines TRBV4-1 with TRBJ1-5; perhaps TRBD1 as D (5 bases). The sample was PBMCs, mostly from graft donor cells, taken 360 days after TCRalphabeta/CD19-depleted stem cell transplant. DNA of the CDR3: TGCGCCAGCAGCCACAGGGTGGACCAGCCCCAGCATTTT. Translated: CASSHRVDQPQHF.